This T cell receptor (beta chain) was sequenced during a study of blood T cell repertoires in COVID-19. Study-level background: Samples taken during acute and convalescent COVID-19 were collected in the United States, Italy and Spain.

CDR1 is ENHRY and CDR2 is SYGVKD in the germline V gene. The CDR3 covers 13 residues. The V gene lost 8 bases and the J gene lost 1 base, with 11 bases spanning the gap. Authors' methods: Counts of nucleated cells, estimated from reference gene primer amplification, were obtained. Libraries were prepared by immunoSEQ multiplex PCR; TCRdb keeps only in-frame clonotypes and omits some of them. That table furnishes V, J and clone size, whereas the DNA furnished D and trimming. The sample includes roughly 120,000 clones, 84% of them seen just once. The chain uses TRBV10-3 and TRBJ1-1; unclear D gene. This sequence originates from an older woman with acute or convalescent COVID-19. The sample comprised peripheral blood. The CDR3 nucleotides are TGTGCCATCGCAGTAAATGCGAACACTGAAGCTTTCTTT. Its protein product is CAIAVNANTEAFF.